Each of the 23 T cell receptor beta chains below was sequenced from the same sample in a study of OX40 agonist ivuxolimab in advanced cancers. TCRdb's copy holds only in-frame clones and misses some; the assay was immunoSEQ multiplex PCR. The sample contains approximately 58,000 clones, 75% to 90% of which appear only once. Here the sequenced sample was CD4+ or CD8+ T cells sorted from blood, taken in a trial of the OX40 agonist ivuxolimab. Source of these receptors: an adult with an advanced solid tumor such as melanoma, head and neck, liver or kidney cancer.

This clone was detected only once. This chain joins TRBV10-3 and TRBJ2-5; no clear D gene. V gave up 3 bases and J gave up 1 base, with 18 bases separating them. Germline loops: CDR1 ENHRY, CDR2 SYGVKD. The CDR3 has 17 amino acids. The CDR3 here is CAISEIGPVRPQETQYF. CDR3 coding DNA: TGTGCCATCAGTGAAATAGGGCCTGTTCGTCCCCAAGAGACCCAGTACTTC.

The rearrangement links TRBV4-2 to TRBJ2-1; possible D gene TRBD1, 6 bases. This CDR3 contains 14 residues. Trimming cost V 4 bases and J 6 bases, with 13 bases left between them. Germline lookup yields CDR1 LGHNA and CDR2 YNFKEQ. CDR3 in amino acids: CASSRSQDSNEQFF. In DNA, the CDR3 is TGTGCCAGCAGCCGAAGCCAGGACAGCAATGAGCAGTTCTTC.

V usage is TRBV19 and J usage is TRBJ2-3; 8 bases line up with TRBD2. This CDR3 has 16 amino acids. Germline V gene sequence: CDR1 LNHDA, CDR2 SQIVND (reference sequence). The trim removed 6 bases at V and 2 bases at J, leaving 10 bases unmatched. In DNA form, the CDR3 reads TGTGCCAGTAGACCATACGGGAGGGCCAACACAGATACGCAGTATTTT. It specifies CASRPYGRANTDTQYF.

This sequence joins TRBV5-6 and TRBJ2-5, with D perhaps matching TRBD2 (6 bases). This CDR3 spans 13 amino acids. V lost 4 bases to trimming and J lost 5 bases, with 12 bases between them. Germline V gene lookup returns CDR1 SGHDT and CDR2 YYEEEE. Written as DNA, the CDR3 is TGTGCCAGCAGCGGGGGAGGAGGGGAGACCCAGTACTTC. Protein product: CASSGGGGETQYF.

The chain is built from TRBV9 and TRBJ2-7; 7 positions match TRBD2. The CDR3 length is 16 residues. Trimming took 0 bases from V and 2 from J; bases not matched to a gene: 8. Germline V gene lookup returns CDR1 SGDLS and CDR2 YYNGEE. DNA for the CDR3: TGTGCCAGCAGCGTAGGTAGCGGGCAGGGACCCTACGAGCAGTACTTC. It yields the protein CASSVGSGQGPYEQYF.

The gene calls are TRBV28 and TRBJ2-7; D remains ambiguous. Trimming took 4 bases from V and 3 from J, leaving 13 bases between them. Germline CDR1 and CDR2: MDHEN and SYDVKM. This CDR3 contains 14 residues. CDR3 bases: TGTGCCAGCAGTTCCCCGGCCGCCTTCTACGAGCAGTACTTC. This encodes CASSSPAAFYEQYF.

The V call is TRBV5-1, the J call TRBJ2-3, with 7 bases that match TRBD2. J lost 6 bases, V lost 0 bases, and 10 bases had no gene match. The CDR3 length is 16 residues. Germline loops: CDR1 SGHRS, CDR2 YFSETQ. The CDR3 DNA is TGCGCCAGCAGCTTGGTTTTCAGGGAGGGTGTGGATACGCAGTATTTT. Protein product: CASSLVFREGVDTQYF.

Concerning this clone: Relative to the germline gene, one junction end is altered; a read error may explain this. The chain couples TRBV7-7 to TRBJ2-1; the D call may be TRBD1 or TRBD2 (5 bases each). The CDR3 runs 14 residues. CDR1 and CDR2 from the germline V gene are SSHAT and FNYEAQ (reference sequence). For the CDR3, the DNA is TGTGCTAGCAGCTTAGCGCGAGGGGCCGATGAGCAGTTCTTC. Amino acid sequence: CASSLARGADEQFF.

V gene TRBV30 combines with J gene TRBJ2-7, with D tentatively TRBD2 (6 bases). In germline, CDR1 is GTSNPN, CDR2 SVGIG (reference sequence). Trimming shortened V by 3 bases and J by 6 bases, and 9 bases separated the two germline ends. This CDR3 has 11 amino acids. CDR3 sequence reads: CAWSGGGEQYF. The CDR3 region has the DNA TGTGCCTGGAGCGGGGGAGGCGAGCAGTACTTC.

CDR3 DNA: TGTGCCAGCAGCGTAGGGGATAATGAAAAACTGTTTTTT. Protein sequence: CASSVGDNEKLFF. This chain joins TRBV9 and TRBJ1-4; no firm D call. Germline CDR1 and CDR2: SGDLS and YYNGEE. V gave up 0 bases and J gave up 4 bases, with 4 bases separating them. The CDR3 has 13 residues.

The chain recombines TRBV28 with TRBJ2-3; no firm D call. Per the germline V gene, CDR1 is MDHEN and CDR2 is SYDVKM. The length of the CDR3 is 13 residues. V was cut by 4 bases and J by 5 bases, with 10 bases left in between. This chain's CDR3 is CASSSPSRDTQYF. Here the CDR3 DNA reads TGTGCCAGCAGTTCCCCTTCCAGAGATACGCAGTATTTT. Variable domain in full (rest from reference TRBV28 and TRBJ2-3): DVKVTQSSRYLVKRTGEKVFLECVQDMDHENMFWYRQDPGLGLRLIYFSYDVKMKEKGDIPEGYSVSREKKERFSLILESASTNQTSMYLCASSSPSRDTQYFGPGTRLTVL.

The V and J genes are TRBV7-3 and TRBJ1-1; D is uncertain. V lost 5 bases and J 1 base, leaving 8 bases between the germline ends. Germline CDR1 is SGHTA and CDR2 is FQGTGA. The CDR3 has 13 amino acids. CDR3 sequence reads: CASSPQPNTEAFF. The CDR3 DNA reads as TGTGCCAGCAGCCCTCAGCCGAACACTGAAGCTTTCTTT.

Here the CDR3 DNA reads TGTGCCAGCAGCGAAGGGCGGTGGGGGGCCGGGGAGCTGTTTTTT. Protein: CASSEGRWGAGELFF. The V call is TRBV7-2, the J call TRBJ2-2; D is possibly TRBD2 (6 bases). V was clipped by 5 bases and J by 6 bases, with 16 bases between them. The germline gives CDR1 SGHTA, CDR2 FQGNSA. The CDR3 length is 15 residues. Based on the CDR3 plus reference TRBV7-2 and TRBJ2-2, the full variable domain is GAGVSQSPSNKVTEKGKDVELRCDPISGHTALYWYRQSLGQGLEFLIYFQGNSAPDKSGLPSDRFSAERTGGSVSTLTIQRTQQEDSAVYLCASSEGRWGAGELFFGEGSRLTVL.

This clone was seen just once. V usage is TRBV18 and J usage is TRBJ1-4, with D perhaps matching TRBD1 (5 bases). The CDR3 sequence is 14 residues long. The V end was cut by 6 bases, the J end by 3 bases, with 11 bases between. Germline CDR1 and CDR2: KGHSH and LQKENI. CDR3 bases: TGTGCCAGCTCTTACGGGGGAGCTAATGAAAAACTGTTTTTT. It is translated as CASSYGGANEKLFF.

CDR3 in DNA: TGTGCCAGCAGTCGAGGACCCGCCGGGGAGCTGTTTTTT. It specifies CASSRGPAGELFF. The rearrangement uses TRBV6-5 and TRBJ2-2; D is unclear. There are 13 residues in the CDR3. V dropped 5 bases and J dropped 6 bases, with 10 bases sitting between them. Germline CDR1 and CDR2: MNHEY and SVGAGI.

This rearrangement joins TRBV6-5 to TRBJ1-1, with D possibly being TRBD1 (5 bases). The CDR3 is 13 amino acids. V was shortened by 5 bases and J by 2 bases, with 9 bases between the two germline ends. Per the germline V gene, CDR1 is MNHEY and CDR2 is SVGAGI. In DNA form, the CDR3 reads TGTGCCAGCAGTGCGGGACCCAACACTGAAGCTTTCTTT. Protein sequence: CASSAGPNTEAFF.

This chain links TRBV2 with TRBJ2-1; unclear D gene. V lost 6 bases, J lost 7 bases, and 4 bases lay in between. Germline assignment: CDR1 SNHLY and CDR2 FYNNEI. This CDR3 has 10 amino acids. The CDR3 here is CASRENEQFF. DNA of the CDR3: TGTGCCAGCAGGGAAAATGAGCAGTTCTTC.

This chain connects TRBV6-5 to TRBJ1-5; D perhaps matches TRBD1 (5 bases). Trimming cost V 6 bases and J 0 bases, with 9 bases left between them. Germline V gene lookup returns CDR1 MNHEY and CDR2 SVGAGI. The CDR3 is made up of 14 amino acids. CDR3: CASSLDSSNQPQHF. CDR3 coding DNA: TGTGCCAGCAGCCTCGACAGTAGCAATCAGCCCCAGCATTTT.

The genes are TRBV7-2 and TRBJ2-5; D is possibly TRBD2 (6 bases). CDR1 SGHTA and CDR2 FQGNSA come from the germline V gene. Trimming shortened V by 5 bases and J by 5 bases, and 21 bases separated the two germline ends. The CDR3 covers 16 residues. The CDR3 DNA follows: TGTGCCAGCAGCCGCCGACTAGGAGGGGAAAAGGAGACCCAGTACTTC. This codes for CASSRRLGGEKETQYF.

This chain joins TRBV28 and TRBJ1-2; no reliable D call. The ends were cut back, 3 bases at V and 4 bases at J, with 6 bases in the middle. This CDR3 is 12 amino acids long. Looked up from germline, CDR1 is MDHEN and CDR2 is SYDVKM. CDR3 amino acids: CASSFLLYGYTF. CDR3 sequence (DNA): TGTGCCAGCAGTTTCCTTCTCTATGGCTACACCTTC.

This clone appeared a few times. The chain combines TRBV19 with TRBJ1-5; 9 nucleotides line up with TRBD1. Losses at the gene ends were 5 bases for V and 5 bases for J; bases not matched to a gene: 7. The CDR3 has 15 residues. Germline CDR1 and CDR2: LNHDA and SQIVND (reference sequence). CDR3 nucleotides: TGTGCCAGTAGTTCACGGACAGGGGTGTATCAGCCCCAGCATTTT. Its protein is CASSSRTGVYQPQHF.

The chain carries TRBV2 and TRBJ1-4, with a tentative D call TRBD1 (6 bases). This CDR3 is built from 13 residues. The germline gives CDR1 SNHLY, CDR2 FYNNEI. Trimming stripped 7 bases from V and 5 bases from J, with 11 bases between. The CDR3 DNA follows: TGTGCCAGCAAGAGGGACATCAATGAAAAACTGTTTTTT. It yields the protein CASKRDINEKLFF.

The V call is TRBV30, the J call TRBJ1-2, with TRBD1 matching 12 bases. The CDR3 is made up of 14 amino acids. The germline gives CDR1 GTSNPN, CDR2 SVGIG (reference sequence). V shed 4 bases, J shed 7 bases, and the junction held 7 bases outside the gene matches. The CDR3 sequence: CAWNPGQGAGGYTF. CDR3 in DNA: TGTGCCTGGAACCCGGGACAGGGGGCGGGTGGCTACACCTTC.